The 7 T cell receptor beta chains given below trace back to one sample, sequenced in a study of cytomegalovirus exposure and HLA in healthy donors. The primer mix had 60 Vbeta and 13 Jbeta primers. Generated by immunoSEQ multiplex PCR, the TCRdb table keeps only in-frame clones and is missing some. This sample yields 150,000 to 200,000 clones, of which about 77% are seen a single time; about 7.4% belongs to the top ten. Sequencing was performed on PBMCs. The receptors come from a male donor in good health and CMV-seropositive.

This chain links TRBV7-2 with TRBJ1-1; 8 nucleotides match TRBD1. J was trimmed by 4 bases and V by 2 bases; bases with no gene match: 3. The length of the CDR3 is 14 residues. Germline values: CDR1 SGHTA, CDR2 FQGNSA. CDR3 bases: TGTGCCAGCAGCTTAAACAGGGGGACCACTGAAGCTTTCTTT. Protein product: CASSLNRGTTEAFF.

The rearrangement joins TRBV10-3 to TRBJ2-1; 10 bases align to TRBD1. Germline lookup yields CDR1 ENHRY and CDR2 SYGVKD. The junction had 6 bases not matched to a gene; V was cut back by 5 bases and J by 8 bases. This CDR3 has 14 residues. In DNA, the CDR3 is TGTGCCATCAGTACCGGGACAGGGGTCGATGAGCAGTTCTTC. Translating gives CAISTGTGVDEQFF.

The genes are TRBV9 and TRBJ2-3, with D perhaps matching TRBD2 (6 bases). The CDR3 has 15 residues. Germline V CDR1 and CDR2: SGDLS, YYNGEE. Trimming left V 3 bases short and J 6 bases short, with 17 bases between. DNA for the CDR3: TGTGCCAGCAGCGGTGGAGGGTGGCCCGGCGATACGCAGTATTTT. Its translation: CASSGGGWPGDTQYF.

The chain is built from TRBV7-2 and TRBJ2-3; weak D call: TRBD2 (5 bases). Germline loops: CDR1 SGHTA, CDR2 FQGNSA. The CDR3 extends over 16 amino acids. V was cut by 2 bases and J by 11 bases, with 23 bases left in between. The DNA of the CDR3 is TGTGCCAGCAGCTTAACGAAGCGAGGGATTATACCCGAGCAGTATTTT. This translates into CASSLTKRGIIPEQYF.

This clone was detected only a few times. This sequence joins TRBV10-1 and TRBJ1-2; 8 bases align to TRBD1. Per germline, CDR1 WNHNN and CDR2 SYGVQD (reference sequence). Germline trimming cut 9 bases from V and 8 bases from J; bases unmatched to any gene: 8. The CDR3 has 12 residues. CDR3 in amino acids: CARVTGAGGYTF. CDR3 nucleotide sequence: TGCGCCAGGGTGACAGGGGCTGGAGGCTACACCTTC.

This clone was found once. The chain links TRBV10-3 to TRBJ2-5, with a possible D match to TRBD1 (6 bases). The germline CDR1 and CDR2 sequences are ENHRY and SYGVKD. Trimming shortened V by 7 bases and J by 5 bases, and 11 bases separated the two germline ends. The CDR3 is 12 residues long. The CDR3 DNA reads TGTGCCATCAAGGGGGTGGGGGAGACCCAGTACTTC. Translating gives CAIKGVGETQYF.

The J gene is TRBJ2-7, the V gene TRBV10-3; TRBD2 agrees at 8 bases. The CDR3 runs 15 residues. In germline, CDR1 is ENHRY, CDR2 SYGVKD. The V gene end was trimmed by 4 bases and the J gene end by 2 bases; junction bases not matched to a gene: 7. The CDR3 here is CAISATSGLTYEQYF. The CDR3 coding sequence is TGTGCCATCAGTGCTACTAGCGGATTAACCTACGAGCAGTACTTC.